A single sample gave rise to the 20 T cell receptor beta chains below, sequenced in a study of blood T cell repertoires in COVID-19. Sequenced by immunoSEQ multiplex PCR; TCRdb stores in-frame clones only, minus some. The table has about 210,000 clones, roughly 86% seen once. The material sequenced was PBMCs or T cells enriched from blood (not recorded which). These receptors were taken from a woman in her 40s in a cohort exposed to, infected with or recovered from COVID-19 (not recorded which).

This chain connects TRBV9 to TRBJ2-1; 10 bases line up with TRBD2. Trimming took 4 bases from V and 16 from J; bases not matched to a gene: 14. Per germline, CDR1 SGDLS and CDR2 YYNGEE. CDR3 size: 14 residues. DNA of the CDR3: TGTGCCAGCAGCCCCCGGTCTAGCGGGAGAAAAGAATTCTTC. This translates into CASSPRSSGRKEFF.

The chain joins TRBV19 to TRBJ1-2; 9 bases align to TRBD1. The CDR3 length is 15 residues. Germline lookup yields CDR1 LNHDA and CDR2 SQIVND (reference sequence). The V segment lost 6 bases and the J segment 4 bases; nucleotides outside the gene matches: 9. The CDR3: CASSKTGGVSYGYTF. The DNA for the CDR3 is TGTGCCAGTAGCAAGACAGGGGGGGTCTCCTATGGCTACACCTTC.

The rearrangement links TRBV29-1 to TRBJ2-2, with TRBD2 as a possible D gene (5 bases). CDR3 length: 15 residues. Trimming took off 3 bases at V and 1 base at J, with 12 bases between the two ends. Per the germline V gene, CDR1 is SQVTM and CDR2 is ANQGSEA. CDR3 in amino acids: CSVDRRGLNTGELFF. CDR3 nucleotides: TGCAGCGTTGATAGACGAGGGTTGAACACCGGGGAGCTGTTTTTT.

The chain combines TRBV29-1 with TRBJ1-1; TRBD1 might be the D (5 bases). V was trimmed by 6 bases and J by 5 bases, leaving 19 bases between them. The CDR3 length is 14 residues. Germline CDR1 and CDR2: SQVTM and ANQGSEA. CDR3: CSVEPTGSSTEAFF. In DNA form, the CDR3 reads TGCAGCGTCGAACCTACAGGATCCTCGACTGAAGCTTTCTTT. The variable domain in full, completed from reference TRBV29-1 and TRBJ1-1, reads SAVISQKPSRDICQRGTSLTIQCQVDSQVTMMFWYRQQPGQSLTLIATANQGSEATYESGFVIDKFPISRPNLTFSTLTVSNMSPEDSSIYLCSVEPTGSSTEAFFGQGTRLTVV.

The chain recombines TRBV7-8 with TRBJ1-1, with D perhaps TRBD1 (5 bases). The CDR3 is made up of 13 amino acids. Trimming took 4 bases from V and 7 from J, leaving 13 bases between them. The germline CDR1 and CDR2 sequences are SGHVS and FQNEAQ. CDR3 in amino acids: CASSSGLDIEAFF. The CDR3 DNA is TGTGCCAGCAGCTCGGGCTTGGACATTGAAGCTTTCTTT. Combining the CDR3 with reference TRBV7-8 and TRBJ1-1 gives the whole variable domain GAGVSQSPRYKVAKRGQDVALRCDPISGHVSLFWYQQALGQGPEFLTYFQNEAQLDKSGLPSDRFFAERPEGSVSTLKIQRTQQEDSAVYLCASSSGLDIEAFFGQGTRLTVV.

This CDR3 reads CASSPTGSTEAFF. For the CDR3, the DNA is TGCGCCAGCAGCCCGACAGGGTCCACTGAAGCTTTCTTT. The chain joins TRBV4-1 to TRBJ1-1; 7 bases match TRBD1. The CDR3 is 13 residues long. Germline CDR1 MGHRA, CDR2 YSYEKL. J gave up 4 bases and V 4 bases, and 3 bases lay outside the gene matches.

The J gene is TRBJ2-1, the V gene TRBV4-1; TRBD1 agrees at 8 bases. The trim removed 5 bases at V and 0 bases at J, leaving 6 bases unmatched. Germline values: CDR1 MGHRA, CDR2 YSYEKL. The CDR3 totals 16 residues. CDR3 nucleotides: TGCGCCAGCAGCACAACAGGGGGACCCTCCTACAATGAGCAGTTCTTC. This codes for CASSTTGGPSYNEQFF.

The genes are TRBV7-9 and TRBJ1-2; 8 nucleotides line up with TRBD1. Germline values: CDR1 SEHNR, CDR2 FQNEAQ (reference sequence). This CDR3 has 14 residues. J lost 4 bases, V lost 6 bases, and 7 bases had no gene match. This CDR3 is CASRQQGASYGYTF. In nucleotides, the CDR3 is TGTGCCAGCAGGCAGCAGGGGGCGAGCTATGGCTACACCTTC.

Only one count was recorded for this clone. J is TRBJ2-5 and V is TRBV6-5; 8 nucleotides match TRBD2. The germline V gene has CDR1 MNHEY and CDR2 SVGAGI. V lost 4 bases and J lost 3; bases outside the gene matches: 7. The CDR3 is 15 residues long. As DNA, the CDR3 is TGTGCCAGCAGTTGGCGGGGGGCGGGAGAAGAGACCCAGTACTTC. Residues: CASSWRGAGEETQYF.

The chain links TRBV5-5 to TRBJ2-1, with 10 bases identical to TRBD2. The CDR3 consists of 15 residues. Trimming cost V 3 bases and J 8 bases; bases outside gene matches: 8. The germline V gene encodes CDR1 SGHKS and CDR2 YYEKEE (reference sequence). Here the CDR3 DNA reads TGTGCCAGCAGCTGGAGCGGGAGGGCCTCCTATGAGCAGTTCTTC. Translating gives CASSWSGRASYEQFF.

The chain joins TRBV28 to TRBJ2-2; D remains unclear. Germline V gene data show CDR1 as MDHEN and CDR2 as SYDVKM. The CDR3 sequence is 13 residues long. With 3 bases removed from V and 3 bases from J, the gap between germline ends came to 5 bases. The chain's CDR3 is CASSFPDTGELFF. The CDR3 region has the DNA TGTGCCAGCAGTTTTCCGGACACCGGGGAGCTGTTTTTT.

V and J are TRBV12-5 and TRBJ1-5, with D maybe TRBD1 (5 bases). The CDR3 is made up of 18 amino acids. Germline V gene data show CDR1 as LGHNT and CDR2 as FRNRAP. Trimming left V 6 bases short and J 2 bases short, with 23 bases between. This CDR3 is CASGQRPAPSGGNQPQHF. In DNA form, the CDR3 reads TGTGCTAGTGGCCAGCGACCGGCACCGTCGGGGGGCAATCAGCCCCAGCATTTT.

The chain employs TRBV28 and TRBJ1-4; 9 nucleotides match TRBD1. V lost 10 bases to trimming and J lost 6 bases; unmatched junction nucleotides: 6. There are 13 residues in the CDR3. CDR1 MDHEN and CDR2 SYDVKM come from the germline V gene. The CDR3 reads CATRTGGDEKLFF. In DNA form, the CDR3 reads TGTGCCACCCGAACAGGGGGCGATGAAAAACTGTTTTTT.

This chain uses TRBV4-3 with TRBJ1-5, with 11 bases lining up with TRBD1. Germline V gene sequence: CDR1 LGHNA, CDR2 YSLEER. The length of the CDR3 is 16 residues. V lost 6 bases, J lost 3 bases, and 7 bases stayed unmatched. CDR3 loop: CASSPGTGGFNQPQHF. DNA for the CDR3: TGCGCCAGCAGTCCCGGGACAGGGGGATTCAATCAGCCCCAGCATTTT.

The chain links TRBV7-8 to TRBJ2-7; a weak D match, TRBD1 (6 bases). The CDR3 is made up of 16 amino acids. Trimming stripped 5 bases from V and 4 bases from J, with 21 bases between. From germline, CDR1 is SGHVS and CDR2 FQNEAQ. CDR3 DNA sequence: TGTGCCAGCAGCACCGTCAGTGGCAGGGGAAGGTACGAGCAGTACTTC. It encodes CASSTVSGRGRYEQYF.

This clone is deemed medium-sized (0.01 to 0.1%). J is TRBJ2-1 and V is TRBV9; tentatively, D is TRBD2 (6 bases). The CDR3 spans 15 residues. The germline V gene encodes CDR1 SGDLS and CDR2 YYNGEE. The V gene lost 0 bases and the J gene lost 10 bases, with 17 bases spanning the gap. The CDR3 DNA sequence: TGTGCCAGCAGCGTAGAGGAGGGGCGGGAACGAGAGCAGTTCTTC. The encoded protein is CASSVEEGREREQFF.

This CDR3 is CASSLAGSTDTQYF. CDR3 coding DNA: TGTGCCAGCAGCTTAGCGGGCAGCACAGATACGCAGTATTTT. This chain uses TRBV7-6 with TRBJ2-3; D gene ambiguous. The CDR3 totals 14 residues. Germline CDR1 and CDR2: SGHVS and FNYEAQ. V was shortened by 0 bases and J by 0 bases, with 4 bases between the two germline ends.

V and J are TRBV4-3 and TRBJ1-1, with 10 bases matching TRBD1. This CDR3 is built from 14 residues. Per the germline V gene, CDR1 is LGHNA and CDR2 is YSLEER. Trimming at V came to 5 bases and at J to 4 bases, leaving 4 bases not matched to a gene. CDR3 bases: TGCGCCAGCAGCAACCGGGACAGGGGCACTGAAGCTTTCTTT. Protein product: CASSNRDRGTEAFF.

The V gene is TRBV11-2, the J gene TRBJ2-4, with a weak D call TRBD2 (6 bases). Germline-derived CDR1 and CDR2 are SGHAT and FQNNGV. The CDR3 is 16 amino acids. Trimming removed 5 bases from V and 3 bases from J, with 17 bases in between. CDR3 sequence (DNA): TGTGCCAGCAGCGCCTCTCCGGGGGTTGACAAAAACATTCAGTACTTC. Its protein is CASSASPGVDKNIQYF.

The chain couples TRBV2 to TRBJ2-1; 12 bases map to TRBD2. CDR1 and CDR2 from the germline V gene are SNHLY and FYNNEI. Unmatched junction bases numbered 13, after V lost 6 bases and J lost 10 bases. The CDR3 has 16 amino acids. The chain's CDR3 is CASSELGLAGGQEQFF. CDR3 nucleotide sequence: TGTGCCAGCAGCGAACTTGGGCTAGCGGGGGGGCAAGAGCAGTTCTTC. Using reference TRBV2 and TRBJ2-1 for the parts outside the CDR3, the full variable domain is EPEVTQTPSHQVTQMGQEVILRCVPISNHLYFYWYRQILGQKVEFLVSFYNNEISEKSEIFDDQFSVERPDGSNFTLKIRSTKLEDSAMYFCASSELGLAGGQEQFFGPGTRLTVL.